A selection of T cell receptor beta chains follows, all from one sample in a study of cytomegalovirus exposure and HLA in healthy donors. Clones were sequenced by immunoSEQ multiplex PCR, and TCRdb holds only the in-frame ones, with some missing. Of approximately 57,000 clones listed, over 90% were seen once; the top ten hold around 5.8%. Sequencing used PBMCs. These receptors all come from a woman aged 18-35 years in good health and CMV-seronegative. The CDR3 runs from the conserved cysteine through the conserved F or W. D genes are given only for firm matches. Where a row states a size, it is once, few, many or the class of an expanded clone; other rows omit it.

CDR3: CASSQGSGTPGNTIYF; DNA: TGCGCCAGCAGCCAAGGATCTGGGACACCCGGAAACACCATATATTTT; V: TRBV4-1; D: .; size: .; J: TRBJ1-3
CDR3: CASRSSGQETQYF; DNA: TGTGCCAGTAGATCGAGCGGCCAAGAGACCCAGTACTTC; V: TRBV19; D: .; size: .; J: TRBJ2-5
CDR3: CAISESGTGNNQPQHF; DNA: TGTGCCATCAGTGAGTCGGGGACAGGCAACAATCAGCCCCAGCATTTT; V: TRBV10-3; D: TRBD1; size: .; J: TRBJ1-5
CDR3: CASRLNRGGNEQFF; DNA: TGTGCCAGCAGATTAAATCGGGGAGGGAATGAGCAGTTCTTC; V: TRBV6-4; D: TRBD2; size: .; J: TRBJ2-1
CDR3: CASSPDMGGPYEQFF; DNA: TGTGCCAGCAGTCCAGATATGGGAGGGCCATATGAGCAGTTCTTC; V: TRBV6-1; D: TRBD2; size: .; J: TRBJ2-1
CDR3: CASRGLERIAFF; DNA: TGTGCCAGCAGAGGACTCGAGAGGATTGCTTTCTTT; V: TRBV6-6; D: .; size: .; J: TRBJ1-1
CDR3: CASWQGAHGYTF; DNA: TGTGCCAGTTGGCAGGGGGCGCATGGCTACACCTTC; V: TRBV5-4; D: TRBD1; size: .; J: TRBJ1-2
CDR3: CASSVGGLDTGELFF; DNA: TGTGCCAGCAGCGTAGGAGGGCTTGACACCGGGGAGCTGTTTTTT; V: TRBV9; D: .; size: .; J: TRBJ2-2
CDR3: CASSRAGTDNQPQHF; DNA: TGTGCCAGCAGTAGAGCCGGGACAGATAATCAGCCCCAGCATTTT; V: TRBV6-5; D: TRBD1; size: once; J: TRBJ1-5
CDR3: CASSPTGGIDTEAFF; DNA: TGTGCCAGCAGCCCTACGGGGGGGATTGACACTGAAGCTTTCTTT; V: TRBV7-3; D: .; size: .; J: TRBJ1-1
CDR3: CASSPPGLPQETQYF; DNA: TGTGCCAGCTCACCTCCGGGACTACCCCAAGAGACCCAGTACTTC; V: TRBV18; D: TRBD2; size: .; J: TRBJ2-5
CDR3: CASSASRGDGYTF; DNA: TGTGCCAGCAGTGCAAGCAGGGGGGATGGCTACACCTTC; V: TRBV14; D: TRBD1; size: .; J: TRBJ1-2
CDR3: CASSLRFYVGQGNQETQYF; DNA: TGTGCCAGCAGTTTAAGATTCTATGTAGGGCAGGGGAACCAAGAGACCCAGTACTTC; V: TRBV27; D: .; size: .; J: TRBJ2-5
CDR3: CSVGDSSNQPQHF; DNA: TGCAGCGTTGGGGACAGTAGCAATCAGCCCCAGCATTTT; V: TRBV29-1; D: TRBD1; size: .; J: TRBJ1-5
CDR3: CASKRGDFNTDTQYF; DNA: TGTGCCAGCAAACGGGGGGACTTCAATACAGATACGCAGTATTTT; V: TRBV28; D: TRBD2; size: few; J: TRBJ2-3
CDR3: CASSLLSGRDSDTQYF; DNA: TGTGCCAGCAGCTTACTTAGCGGGAGAGATTCAGATACGCAGTATTTT; V: TRBV7-8; D: TRBD2; size: .; J: TRBJ2-3
CDR3: CASSGGAGNEQFF; DNA: TGTGCCAGCAGCGGGGGGGCCGGTAATGAGCAGTTCTTC; V: TRBV5-5; D: .; size: .; J: TRBJ2-1
CDR3: CSVVEPETQYF; DNA: TGCAGCGTTGTCGAGCCGGAGACCCAGTACTTC; V: TRBV29-1; D: .; size: .; J: TRBJ2-5
CDR3: CASSLWSYGANEKLFF; DNA: TGTGCCAGCAGCTTGTGGTCTTACGGAGCTAATGAAAAACTGTTTTTT; V: TRBV5-6; D: .; size: .; J: TRBJ1-4
CDR3: CASLGFEGQSHTEAFF; DNA: TGTGCCAGCTTAGGTTTTGAGGGACAATCCCACACTGAAGCTTTCTTT; V: TRBV2; D: .; size: .; J: TRBJ1-1
CDR3: CAWSVRNRGTQYF; DNA: TGTGCCTGGAGTGTACGTAATCGGGGGACCCAGTACTTC; V: TRBV30; D: .; size: .; J: TRBJ2-5
CDR3: CAWRQGGNTEAFF; DNA: TGTGCCTGGAGACAGGGGGGGAACACTGAAGCTTTCTTT; V: TRBV30; D: TRBD1; size: .; J: TRBJ1-1
CDR3: CASRLAARTRNEQFF; DNA: TGTGCCAGCAGGCTAGCGGCGCGAACCCGTAATGAGCAGTTCTTC; V: TRBV7-6; D: TRBD2; size: .; J: TRBJ2-1
CDR3: CASRDYQVTDTQYF; DNA: TGTGCCAGCAGAGACTACCAGGTCACAGATACGCAGTATTTT; V: TRBV2; D: .; size: .; J: TRBJ2-3
CDR3: CASTPDRVFTEAFF; DNA: TGTGCCAGTACTCCGGACAGGGTATTCACTGAAGCTTTCTTT; V: TRBV19; D: TRBD1; size: .; J: TRBJ1-1
CDR3: CASSLQGTSNQPQHF; DNA: TGTGCCAGCAGCTTACAGGGAACTAGCAATCAGCCCCAGCATTTT; V: TRBV5-5; D: .; size: .; J: TRBJ1-5
CDR3: CASSVEPGGWTEAFF; DNA: TGTGCCAGCAGCGTAGAACCAGGGGGCTGGACTGAAGCTTTCTTT; V: TRBV9; D: TRBD1; size: .; J: TRBJ1-1
CDR3: CASSAGPSGGSGNTIYF; DNA: TGTGCCAGCAGCGCAGGGCCCTCCGGTGGGTCTGGAAACACCATATATTTT; V: TRBV9; D: .; size: .; J: TRBJ1-3
CDR3: CAISEQGSNQPQHF; DNA: TGTGCCATCAGTGAGCAGGGTAGCAATCAGCCCCAGCATTTT; V: TRBV10-3; D: .; size: .; J: TRBJ1-5
CDR3: CASSFQGSGGGNQPQHF; DNA: TGTGCCAGTAGTTTCCAGGGATCCGGGGGTGGGAATCAGCCCCAGCATTTT; V: TRBV19; D: .; size: .; J: TRBJ1-5
CDR3: CASSRQGAMNTEAFF; DNA: TGTGCCAGCTCACGACAGGGGGCGATGAACACTGAAGCTTTCTTT; V: TRBV18; D: TRBD1; size: .; J: TRBJ1-1
CDR3: CASSEEPGGPYNEQFF; DNA: TGTGCCAGCAGTGAAGAACCAGGGGGCCCCTACAATGAGCAGTTCTTC; V: TRBV25-1; D: TRBD1; size: .; J: TRBJ2-1
CDR3: CAISQGARGNTIYF; DNA: TGTGCCATCAGTCAGGGGGCGAGGGGAAACACCATATATTTT; V: TRBV10-3; D: TRBD1; size: once; J: TRBJ1-3
CDR3: CSVEVLGQNLETQYF; DNA: TGCAGCGTTGAAGTGTTAGGACAGAACTTGGAGACCCAGTACTTC; V: TRBV29-1; D: .; size: .; J: TRBJ2-5
CDR3: CASSFLNSNTDTQYF; DNA: TGTGCCAGCAGCTTTTTAAACAGTAACACAGATACGCAGTATTTT; V: TRBV7-2; D: .; size: .; J: TRBJ2-3
CDR3: CASSHRQGAYEQYF; DNA: TGTGCCAGCAGCCACCGACAGGGTGCGTACGAGCAGTACTTC; V: TRBV6-5; D: TRBD1; size: .; J: TRBJ2-7
CDR3: CASSLGAGTGEKLFF; DNA: TGTGCCAGCAGCTTAGGGGCTGGGACTGGTGAAAAACTGTTTTTT; V: TRBV7-2; D: .; size: once; J: TRBJ1-4
CDR3: CASSRLADTEAFF; DNA: TGCGCCAGCAGCCGGTTAGCGGACACTGAAGCTTTCTTT; V: TRBV4-1; D: .; size: .; J: TRBJ1-1
CDR3: CASSLVGGPGELFF; DNA: TGTGCCAGCAGCTTGGTAGGGGGACCCGGGGAGCTGTTTTTT; V: TRBV5-4; D: .; size: .; J: TRBJ2-2
CDR3: CASSPGNTEAFF; DNA: TGTGCCAGCAGTCCAGGGAACACTGAAGCTTTCTTT; V: TRBV25-1; D: .; size: .; J: TRBJ1-1
CDR3: CASSGTGTNTGELFF; DNA: TGTGCCAGCAGCGGAACAGGGACGAACACCGGGGAGCTGTTTTTT; V: TRBV7-3; D: .; size: .; J: TRBJ2-2
CDR3: CSADNGGYTF; DNA: TGCAGCGCAGATAACGGGGGCTACACCTTC; V: TRBV29-1; D: .; size: .; J: TRBJ1-2
CDR3: CASSRTPSGVSGEEQFF; DNA: TGTGCCAGCAGCCGAACCCCTAGCGGGGTGTCGGGGGAGGAGCAGTTCTTC; V: TRBV7-3; D: TRBD2; size: .; J: TRBJ2-1
CDR3: CASSFTGTSGTNEQFF; DNA: TGTGCCAGCAGCTTTACCGGGACTAGCGGGACCAATGAGCAGTTCTTC; V: TRBV5-5; D: TRBD2; size: .; J: TRBJ2-1